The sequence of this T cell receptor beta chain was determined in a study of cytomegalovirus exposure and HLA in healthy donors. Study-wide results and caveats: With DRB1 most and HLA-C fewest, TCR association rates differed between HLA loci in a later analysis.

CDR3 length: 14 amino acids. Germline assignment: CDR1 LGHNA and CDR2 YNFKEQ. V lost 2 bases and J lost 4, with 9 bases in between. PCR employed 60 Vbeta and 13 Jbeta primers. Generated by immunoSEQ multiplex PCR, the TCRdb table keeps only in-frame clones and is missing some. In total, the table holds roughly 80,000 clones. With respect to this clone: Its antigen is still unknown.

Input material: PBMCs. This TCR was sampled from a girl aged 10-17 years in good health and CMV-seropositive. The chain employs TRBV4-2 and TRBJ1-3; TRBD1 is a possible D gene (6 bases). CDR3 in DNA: TGTGCCAGCAGCCAAACAGGGTCAGGAAACACCATATATTTT. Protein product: CASSQTGSGNTIYF.